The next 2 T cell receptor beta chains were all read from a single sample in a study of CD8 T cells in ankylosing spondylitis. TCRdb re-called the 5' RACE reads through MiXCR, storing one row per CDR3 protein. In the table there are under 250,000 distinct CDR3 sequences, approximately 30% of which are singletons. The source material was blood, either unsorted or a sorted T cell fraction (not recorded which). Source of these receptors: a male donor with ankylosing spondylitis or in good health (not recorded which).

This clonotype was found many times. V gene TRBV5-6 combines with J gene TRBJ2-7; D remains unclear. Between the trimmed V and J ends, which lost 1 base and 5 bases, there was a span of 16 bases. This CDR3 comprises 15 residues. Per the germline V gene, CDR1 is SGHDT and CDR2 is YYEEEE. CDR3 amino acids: CASSLTLDPVHEQYF. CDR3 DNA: TGTGCCAGCAGCTTGACCCTAGACCCTGTCCACGAGCAGTACTTC.

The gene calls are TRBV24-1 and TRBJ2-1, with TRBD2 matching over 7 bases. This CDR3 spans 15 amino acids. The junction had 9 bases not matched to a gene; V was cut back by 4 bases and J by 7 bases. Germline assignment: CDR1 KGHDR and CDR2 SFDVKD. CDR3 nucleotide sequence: TGTGCCACCAGTGAATCTTTTAGGGGAGGGAATGAGCAGTTCTTC. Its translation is CATSESFRGGNEQFF.